This TCR beta chain was captured by sequencing in a study of Ad26.COV2.S vaccination and SARS-CoV-2 variants. Overall study: Doses of Ad26.COV2.S were injected into muscle once or twice, 56 days apart.

Using immunoSEQ multiplex PCR, the repertoire was profiled, and TCRdb retains in-frame clones only, with some absent. This sample yields about 240,000 clones, of which approximately 90% are seen a single time; 9.5% to 12% belongs to the top ten. As for treatment: around 19 received Ad26.COV2.S at low or high dose, single or two shots; about 5 received placebo; per-sample allocation not given. Collection of the samples took place on day 63 after the first injection of vaccine or placebo. Donor was an adult aged 18-55 years in Boston. Per germline, CDR1 LGHNA and CDR2 YSLEER. The CDR3 has 17 residues. V was clipped by 0 bases and J by 4 bases; unmatched bases: 9.

The receptor comes from a person aged 18-65 years who received the Ad26.COV2.S COVID-19 vaccine or a placebo. This chain connects TRBV4-3 to TRBJ2-1; 7 nucleotides align to TRBD1. Sequenced here: peripheral blood, sampled in a trial of Ad26.COV2.S vaccine versus placebo. The CDR3 DNA is TGCGCCAGCAGCCAAGATTATAAGGGGGCGGGTTACAATGAGCAGTTCTTC. Protein: CASSQDYKGAGYNEQFF.